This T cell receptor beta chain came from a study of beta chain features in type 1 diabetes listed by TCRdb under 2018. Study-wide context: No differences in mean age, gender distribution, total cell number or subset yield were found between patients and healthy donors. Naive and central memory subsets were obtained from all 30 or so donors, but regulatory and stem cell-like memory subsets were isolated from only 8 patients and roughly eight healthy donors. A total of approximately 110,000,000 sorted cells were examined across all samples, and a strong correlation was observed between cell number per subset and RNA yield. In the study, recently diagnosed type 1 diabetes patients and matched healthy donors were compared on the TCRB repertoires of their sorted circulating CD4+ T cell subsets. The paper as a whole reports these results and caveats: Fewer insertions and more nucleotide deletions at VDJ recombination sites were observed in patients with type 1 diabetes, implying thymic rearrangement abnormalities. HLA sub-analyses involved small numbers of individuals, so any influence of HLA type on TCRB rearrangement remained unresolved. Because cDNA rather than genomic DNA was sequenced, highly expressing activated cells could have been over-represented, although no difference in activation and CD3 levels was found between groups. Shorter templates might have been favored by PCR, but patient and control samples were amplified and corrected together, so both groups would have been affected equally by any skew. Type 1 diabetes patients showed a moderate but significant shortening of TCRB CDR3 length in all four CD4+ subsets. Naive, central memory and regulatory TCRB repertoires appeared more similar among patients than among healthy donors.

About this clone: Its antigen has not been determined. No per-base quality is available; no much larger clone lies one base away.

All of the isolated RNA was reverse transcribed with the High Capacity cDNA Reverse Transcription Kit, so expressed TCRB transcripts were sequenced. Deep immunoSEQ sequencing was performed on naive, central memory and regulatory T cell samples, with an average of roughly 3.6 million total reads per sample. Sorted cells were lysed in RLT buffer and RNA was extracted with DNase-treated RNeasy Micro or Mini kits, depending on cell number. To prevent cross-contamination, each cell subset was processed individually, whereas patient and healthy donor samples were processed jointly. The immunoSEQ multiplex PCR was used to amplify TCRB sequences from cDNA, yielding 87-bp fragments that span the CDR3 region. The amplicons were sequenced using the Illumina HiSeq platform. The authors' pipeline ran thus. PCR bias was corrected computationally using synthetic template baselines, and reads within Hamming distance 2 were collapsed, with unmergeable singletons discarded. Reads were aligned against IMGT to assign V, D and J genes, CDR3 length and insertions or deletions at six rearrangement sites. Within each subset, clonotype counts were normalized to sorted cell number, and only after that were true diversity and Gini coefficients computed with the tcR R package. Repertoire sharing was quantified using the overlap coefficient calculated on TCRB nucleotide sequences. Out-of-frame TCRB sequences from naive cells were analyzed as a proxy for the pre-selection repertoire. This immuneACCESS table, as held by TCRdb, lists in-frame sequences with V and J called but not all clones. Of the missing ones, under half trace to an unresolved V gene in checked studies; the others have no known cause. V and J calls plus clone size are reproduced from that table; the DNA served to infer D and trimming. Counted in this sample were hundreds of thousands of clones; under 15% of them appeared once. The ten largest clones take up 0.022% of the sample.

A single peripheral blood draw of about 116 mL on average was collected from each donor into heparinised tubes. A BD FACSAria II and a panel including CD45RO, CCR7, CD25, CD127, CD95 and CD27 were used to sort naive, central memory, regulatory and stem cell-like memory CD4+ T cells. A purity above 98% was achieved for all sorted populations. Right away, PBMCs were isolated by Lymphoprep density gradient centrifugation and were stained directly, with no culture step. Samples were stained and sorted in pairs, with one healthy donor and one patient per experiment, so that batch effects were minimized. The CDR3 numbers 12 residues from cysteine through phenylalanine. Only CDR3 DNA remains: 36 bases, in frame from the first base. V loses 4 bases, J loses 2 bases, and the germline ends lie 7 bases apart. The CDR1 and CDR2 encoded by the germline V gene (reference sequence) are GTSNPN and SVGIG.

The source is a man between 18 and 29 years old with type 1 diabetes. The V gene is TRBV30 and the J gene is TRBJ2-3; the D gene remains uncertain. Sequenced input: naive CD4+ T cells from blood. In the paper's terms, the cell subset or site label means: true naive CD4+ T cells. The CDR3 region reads CAWTTNTDTQYF. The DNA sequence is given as TGTGCCTGGACCACAAACACAGATACGCAGTATTTT.